These T cell receptor beta chains were read from a single sample in a study of vaccination effects on CD4 cells after COVID-19. No antigen has been identified for these receptors. The method was immunoSEQ multiplex PCR; TCRdb's version includes in-frame clones alone and lacks a portion of them. The sample comprises tens of thousands of clones, around three quarters of which are singletons, and 25% to 35% rests with the top ten. This specimen was CD4+ T cells from PBMCs cultured with HCoV-OC43 spike peptides, taken before COVID-19 vaccination. These receptors came from a human donor who received a COVID-19 vaccine. Both conserved end residues are part of each CDR3. Fields, in order: J gene, V gene, D gene, clone size, CDR3 DNA, CDR3 protein. A D gene is named only where the DNA matches it firmly. A clone size is listed for some rows: how often the clone was seen (once, few, many), or a class if it is expanded.

TRBJ2-7	TRBV11-2	TRBD2	NA	TGTGCCAGCAGCCCCTCGGGACTAAGCTCCTACGAGCAGTACTTC	CASSPSGLSSYEQYF
TRBJ2-7	TRBV9	TRBD2	NA	TGTGCCAGCAGCCGAACTAGCGGGAGCTACGAGCAGTACTTC	CASSRTSGSYEQYF
TRBJ1-2	TRBV28	NA	NA	TGTGCCAGCAGTTTAACCGGGACCCTCGGGGGCTACACCTTC	CASSLTGTLGGYTF
TRBJ1-1	TRBV27	NA	NA	TGTGCCAGCAGTTTTGCCGGGGAAATGACAGCTTTCTTT	CASSFAGEMTAFF
TRBJ2-2	TRBV2	TRBD2	NA	TGTGCCAGCAGCAACGGGGGGGCTGGAGGGGAGCTGTTTTTT	CASSNGGAGGELFF
TRBJ1-2	TRBV19	TRBD1	NA	TGTGCCACCGAGGCTGGGGACAGGGGCGCCAACTTTAACTATGGCTACACCTTC	CATEAGDRGANFNYGYTF
TRBJ1-2	TRBV10-2	NA	NA	TGCGCCAGCAGTGAGTCTGCGGATGGCTATGGCTACACCTTC	CASSESADGYGYTF
TRBJ2-7	TRBV7-2	NA	few	TGTGCCAGCAGCTTCGGACGGGGCTACGAGCAGTACTTC	CASSFGRGYEQYF
TRBJ1-1	TRBV6-4	NA	once	TGTGCCAGCAGCAACACAAGGAACACTGAAGCTTTCTTT	CASSNTRNTEAFF
TRBJ1-1	TRBV7-2	NA	NA	TGTGCCAGCAGCTTACCCCTGGTGGGGAGGAACACTGAAGCTTTCTTT	CASSLPLVGRNTEAFF
TRBJ2-5	TRBV15	NA	many	TGTGCCACCAGCAGAGATGGAGCAGTCTGGGAGACCCAGTACTTC	CATSRDGAVWETQYF
TRBJ1-5	TRBV20-1	NA	NA	TGCAGTGCTAGTCTTGGGGACAATCAGCCCCAGCATTTT	CSASLGDNQPQHF
TRBJ2-1	TRBV7-9	NA	NA	TGTGCCAGCAGCCAACAGGGACCAGGCGATGAGCAGTTCTTC	CASSQQGPGDEQFF
TRBJ1-1	TRBV5-5	NA	NA	TGTGCCAGCAGCTGGGAGGGGGGCGTGAACACTGAAGCTTTCTTT	CASSWEGGVNTEAFF
TRBJ2-5	TRBV6-5	NA	NA	TGTGCCAGCAGTTACAACAGGCGAGGCCAAGAGACCCAGTACTTC	CASSYNRRGQETQYF
TRBJ2-1	TRBV2	NA	NA	TGTGCCAGCAGTGAAGCCCCAGGATCCTACAATGAGCAGTTCTTC	CASSEAPGSYNEQFF
TRBJ2-2	TRBV24-1	NA	NA	TGTGCCACCAGTAAGAACACCGGGGAGCTGTTTTTT	CATSKNTGELFF
TRBJ2-3	TRBV3-1/TRBV3-2	TRBD2	once	TGTGCCAGCAGCCTAAGCGGCCTAGCGGGGGGACCATGGACGGATACGCAGTATTTT	CASSLSGLAGGPWTDTQYF
TRBJ2-3	TRBV5-1	TRBD2	NA	TGCGCCAGCAGCTCAGCTCCCGGGGCGGGGGGGCTCACAGATACGCAGTATTTT	CASSSAPGAGGLTDTQYF
TRBJ1-5	TRBV6-5	NA	NA	TGTGCCAGCAGTTACTCTCGAGGGCCCCATCAGCCCCAGCATTTT	CASSYSRGPHQPQHF
TRBJ1-5	TRBV9	NA	many	TGTGCCAGCAGCGTAGACGGCTCCAATCAGCCCCAGCATTTT	CASSVDGSNQPQHF
TRBJ1-1	TRBV6-5	NA	NA	TGTGCCAGCAGTTACAAGGCCATGAACACTGAAGCTTTCTTT	CASSYKAMNTEAFF
TRBJ1-1	TRBV5-1	NA	NA	TGCGCCAGCAGCCCCTTAATGAGGGGCGAGAACACTGAAGCTTTCTTT	CASSPLMRGENTEAFF
TRBJ1-6	TRBV4-3	TRBD1	NA	TGCGCCAGCAGCCAAGAGGTAGGACAGGCCCATTCACCCCTCCACTTT	CASSQEVGQAHSPLHF
TRBJ1-1	TRBV7-2	NA	once	TGTGCCAGCAGCTCCAAAGGAGTCAAGGAAGCTTTCTTT	CASSSKGVKEAFF
TRBJ1-5	TRBV3-1/TRBV3-2	NA	few	TGTGCCAGCAGCCAGACAGACAATCAGCCCCAGCATTTT	CASSQTDNQPQHF
TRBJ2-7	TRBV5-6	NA	NA	TGTGCCAGCAGCACCCTGCAGGGTCATTACGAGCAGTACTTC	CASSTLQGHYEQYF
TRBJ2-1	TRBV28	NA	NA	TGTGCCAGCACTTCAGACAGGTGGAATGAGCAGTTCTTC	CASTSDRWNEQFF
TRBJ2-7	TRBV6-1	NA	NA	TGTGCCAGCAGTGAAGCGGGCGGGCGCTCCTACGAGCAGTACTTC	CASSEAGGRSYEQYF
TRBJ1-5	TRBV30	NA	NA	TGTGCCTGGGGGGGAGGGGCACAGCCCCAGCATTTT	CAWGGGAQPQHF
TRBJ2-7	TRBV28	TRBD2	NA	TGTGCCAGCAGCGTTGGTGGAGCGGGAAAGGACGAGCAGTACTTC	CASSVGGAGKDEQYF
TRBJ1-2	TRBV10-3	NA	once	TGTGCCATCAGTGGACAGGTCTATGGCTACACCTTC	CAISGQVYGYTF
TRBJ2-5	TRBV12-3/TRBV12-4	NA	few	TGTGCCAGCAGTTTAGGTGCAGAGACCCAGTACTTC	CASSLGAETQYF
TRBJ1-1	TRBV25-1	NA	NA	TGTGCCAGCAGTCCGCCACAGGGTGAAGCTTTCTTT	CASSPPQGEAFF
TRBJ2-1	TRBV2	NA	NA	TGTGCCAGCAGACATGGGGGGGCGGGTCGTAATGAGCAGTTCTTC	CASRHGGAGRNEQFF
TRBJ2-2	TRBV19	TRBD2	NA	TGTGCCAGTAGTTTAGCGGGGGGGCACCGGACTGCCGGGGAGCTGTTTTTT	CASSLAGGHRTAGELFF
TRBJ1-2	TRBV6-5	NA	few	TGTGCCAGCAGTTCTCTCGAGGGACTTAATGGCTACACCTTC	CASSSLEGLNGYTF